What follows are 21 T cell receptor beta chains derived from one specimen sequenced in a study of CD8 T cells in ankylosing spondylitis. Findings of the study overall: About 8 highly homologous variants made up a TCR beta motif, and this motif appeared characteristic of ankylosing spondylitis blood.

TCRdb reprocessed the 5' RACE reads via MiXCR and lists one record per CDR3 protein. The sample includes some 130,000 distinct CDR3 sequences, 17% seen only once; the top ten take 30% to 35%. These receptors' targets are unknown. The sample taken for sequencing was blood, either unsorted or a sorted T cell fraction (not recorded which). The receptors derive from a male donor with ankylosing spondylitis.

This clonotype has a handful of counts. The chain combines TRBV4-1 with TRBJ1-5; D unresolved. Germline CDR1 reads MGHRA; CDR2 reads YSYEKL. V was clipped by 4 bases and J by 1 base, with 11 bases between them. The CDR3 has 15 residues. Here the CDR3 reads CASSLFQESNQPQHF. For the CDR3, the DNA is TGCGCCAGCAGCCTATTTCAAGAAAGCAATCAGCCCCAGCATTTT.

This sequence joins TRBV12-3 or TRBV12-4 and TRBJ2-7, with 7 bases fitting TRBD2. With V trimmed by 3 bases and J by 3 bases, 5 bases remained unmatched. The CDR3 runs 14 residues. The CDR3 DNA follows: TGTGCCAGCAGTTTGTCGAGCGGGGACTACGAGCAGTACTTC. This gives the protein CASSLSSGDYEQYF.

This clonotype was counted many times. V and J are TRBV12-3 or TRBV12-4 and TRBJ2-1, with D possibly TRBD1 on 5 matching bases. V was cut by 2 bases and J by 9 bases, with 20 bases left in between. This CDR3 is 16 amino acids long. CDR3 nucleotides: TGTGCCAGCAGTTTAACGGTAGGGGTGGTGGCAGGTGAGCAGTTCTTC. This encodes CASSLTVGVVAGEQFF.

This clonotype came up a few times. The CDR3 DNA reads TGTGCCAGGGCTACAGGGACTACAGCCTACGAGCAGTACTTC. This translates into CARATGTTAYEQYF. The chain links TRBV28 to TRBJ2-7, with D possibly matching TRBD2 (7 bases). CDR1 is MDHEN and CDR2 is SYDVKM in the germline V gene. V gave up 9 bases and J gave up 2 bases, with 17 bases separating them. The CDR3 spans 14 residues.

A few counts support this clonotype. The chain couples TRBV28 to TRBJ2-1; D not resolved. Germline CDR1 MDHEN, CDR2 SYDVKM. The V end was cut by 7 bases, the J end by 6 bases, with 10 bases between. The CDR3 is 12 residues long. Written as DNA, the CDR3 is TGTGCCAGCACCAATAGAATCAATGAGCAGTTCTTC. This gives the protein CASTNRINEQFF.

This clonotype has more than one count but fewer than ten. The J gene is TRBJ2-7, the V gene TRBV20-1; tentative D call: TRBD2 (7 bases). CDR1 is DFQATT, CDR2 SNEGSKA, per germline (reference sequence). V shed 6 bases and J shed 2 bases, with 17 bases lying between them. The CDR3 length is 14 residues. The CDR3 region is CSATNRGAPYEQYF. CDR3 nucleotide sequence: TGCAGTGCGACGAACCGGGGGGCGCCCTACGAGCAGTACTTC.

This clonotype was recorded a few times. The V gene is TRBV5-1, the J gene TRBJ1-1; perhaps TRBD1 as D (6 bases). The V gene lost 2 bases and the J gene lost 7 bases, with 15 bases spanning the gap. CDR1 and CDR2 from the germline V gene are SGHRS and YFSETQ. The CDR3 runs 14 residues. CDR3 in DNA: TGCGCCAGCAGCTTTCGACAGGCGGATATTGAAGCTTTCTTT. Translated: CASSFRQADIEAFF.

The V gene is TRBV7-9, the J gene TRBJ2-7, with 9 bases fitting TRBD2. This CDR3 spans 17 amino acids. The germline V gene encodes CDR1 SEHNR and CDR2 FQNEAQ (reference sequence). The V and J ends lost 0 bases and 2 bases, in that order; junction bases with no gene match: 8. The DNA for the CDR3 is TGTGCCAGCAGCTTAGCGCGATTGCGGGAGGGCCCCTACGAGCAGTACTTC. Residues: CASSLARLREGPYEQYF.

A few counts support this clonotype. This chain uses TRBV12-3 or TRBV12-4 with TRBJ2-1, with a weak D call TRBD2 (6 bases). V gave up 6 bases and J gave up 9 bases, with 9 bases separating them. The CDR3 runs to 11 residues. CDR3 loop: CASRGRGEQFF. In DNA form, the CDR3 reads TGTGCCAGCAGGGGGCGGGGTGAGCAGTTCTTC.

This clonotype appeared a few times. The CDR3 DNA reads as TGTGCCAGCAGCTTAGTAGCACTAGCGGGAATGGCGAACCAAGAGACCCAGTACTTC. This encodes CASSLVALAGMANQETQYF. The chain recombines TRBV11-2 with TRBJ2-5; the match to TRBD2 covers 10 bases. The germline V gene has CDR1 SGHAT and CDR2 FQNNGV. This CDR3 region has 19 residues. J gave up 0 bases and V 1 base, and 11 bases lay outside the gene matches.

The rearrangement links TRBV20-1 to TRBJ2-5; D may correspond to TRBD1 or TRBD2 (5 bases each). Germline V gene lookup returns CDR1 DFQATT and CDR2 SNEGSKA (reference sequence). The CDR3 length is 15 residues. V lost 5 bases and J 0 bases, leaving 16 bases between the germline ends. CDR3 in amino acids: CSARDQREYQETQYF. DNA of the CDR3: TGCAGTGCTCGGGACCAAAGAGAGTACCAAGAGACCCAGTACTTC.

This sequence joins TRBV29-1 and TRBJ2-2; tentative D call: TRBD2 (5 bases). The CDR3 sequence is 13 residues long. In germline, CDR1 is SQVTM, CDR2 ANQGSEA. Trimming took off 4 bases at V and 0 bases at J, with 6 bases between the two ends. For the CDR3, the DNA is TGCAGCGTTGTGCGGGCGAACACCGGGGAGCTGTTTTTT. Its translation is CSVVRANTGELFF.

This clonotype was found a few times. The V call is TRBV7-3, the J call TRBJ2-3; the match to TRBD2 covers 14 bases. The length of the CDR3 is 18 residues. The germline V gene encodes CDR1 SGHTA and CDR2 FQGTGA. Trimming cost V 5 bases and J 3 bases; bases outside gene matches: 10. The CDR3 loop is CASSPSMGTSGRTDTQYF. The DNA of the CDR3 is TGTGCCAGCAGCCCCTCTATGGGGACTAGCGGGAGAACAGATACGCAGTATTTT.

The chain combines TRBV11-2 with TRBJ2-1; perhaps D is TRBD1 or TRBD2 (6 bases each). Trimming shortened V by 5 bases and J by 0 bases, and 17 bases separated the two germline ends. The germline V gene encodes CDR1 SGHAT and CDR2 FQNNGV. This CDR3 is built from 17 residues. For the CDR3, the DNA is TGTGCCAGCAGCCTCGGACGGGGGCTGAGCTCCTACAATGAGCAGTTCTTC. This encodes CASSLGRGLSSYNEQFF. The full variable domain, in which reference TRBV11-2 and TRBJ2-1 provide the parts outside the CDR3, is EAGVAQSPRYKIIEKRQSVAFWCNPISGHATLYWYQQILGQGPKLLIQFQNNGVVDDSQLPKDRFSAERLKGVDSTLKIQPAKLEDSAVYLCASSLGRGLSSYNEQFFGPGTRLTVL.

This clonotype was seen ten or more times. The V gene is TRBV29-1, the J gene TRBJ2-7, with a weak D call TRBD2 (5 bases). V dropped 6 bases and J dropped 5 bases, with 11 bases sitting between them. The germline CDR1 and CDR2 sequences are SQVTM and ANQGSEA. The CDR3 spans 11 residues. CDR3 region: CSVHWGDEQYF. Written as DNA, the CDR3 is TGCAGCGTCCACTGGGGAGACGAGCAGTACTTC.

This clonotype appeared a few times. The V gene is TRBV13, the J gene TRBJ2-7; D unresolved. This CDR3 contains 14 residues. Trimming pared 5 bases from V and 0 bases from J, leaving 11 bases between. The V gene's germline CDR1 is PRHDT and CDR2 FYEKMQ (reference sequence). The chain's CDR3 is CASSTRPHSYEQYF. The CDR3 DNA is TGTGCCAGCAGCACCCGGCCCCACTCCTACGAGCAGTACTTC.

The chain has TRBV20-1 and TRBJ2-1, with 11 positions matching TRBD2. Germline V gives CDR1 DFQATT, CDR2 SNEGSKA (reference sequence). V shed 6 bases, J shed 4 bases, and the junction held 8 bases outside the gene matches. The CDR3 has 15 amino acids. CDR3 in DNA: TGCAGTGCCCACCCCCGACTAGCGGGGTACAATGAGCAGTTCTTC. Translation gives CSAHPRLAGYNEQFF.

V and J are TRBV13 and TRBJ1-3; 7 nucleotides agree with TRBD1. Trimming cost V 4 bases and J 0 bases; bases outside gene matches: 6. The germline CDR1 and CDR2 sequences are PRHDT and FYEKMQ (reference sequence). This CDR3 is built from 16 residues. Here the CDR3 reads CASSYQAGGSGNTIYF. Written as DNA, the CDR3 is TGTGCCAGCAGCTACCAGGCAGGGGGCTCTGGAAACACCATATATTTT.

The rearrangement uses TRBV14 and TRBJ2-3; D may match TRBD1 or TRBD2 (5 bases each). The CDR3 has 15 amino acids. Germline V gives CDR1 SGHDN, CDR2 FVKESK. The V gene lost 3 bases and the J gene lost 2 bases, with 12 bases spanning the gap. The CDR3 is CASSQRGANTDTQYF. The DNA of the CDR3 is TGTGCCAGCAGCCAGAGGGGTGCGAACACAGATACGCAGTATTTT. The full variable domain, completed using reference TRBV14 and TRBJ2-3, is EAGVTQFPSHSVIEKGQTVTLRCDPISGHDNLYWYRRVMGKEIKFLLHFVKESKQDESGMPNNRFLAERTGGTYSTLKVQPAELEDSGVYFCASSQRGANTDTQYFGPGTRLTVL.

This clonotype was found a few times. This rearrangement joins TRBV5-1 to TRBJ2-3; 10 bases map to TRBD2. With 0 bases clipped from V and 6 bases from J, the junction kept 10 bases outside the gene matches. Germline CDR1 SGHRS, CDR2 YFSETQ. The CDR3 is made up of 17 amino acids. CDR3 bases: TGCGCCAGCAGCTTGGTCCCTAGCGGGAGTATTTGGGATACGCAGTATTTT. Translating it yields CASSLVPSGSIWDTQYF. The full variable domain, its missing parts supplied by reference TRBV5-1 and TRBJ2-3, is KAGVTQTPRYLIKTRGQQVTLSCSPISGHRSVSWYQQTPGQGLQFLFEYFSETQRNKGNFPGRFSGRQFSNSRSEMNVSTLELGDSALYLCASSLVPSGSIWDTQYFGPGTRLTVL.

This clonotype was counted ten times or more. This sequence joins TRBV28 and TRBJ2-7; 9 positions agree with TRBD2. The junction had 14 bases not matched to a gene; V was cut back by 6 bases and J by 2 bases. The CDR3 has 17 residues. Germline CDR1 MDHEN, CDR2 SYDVKM. The CDR3 loop reads CASSAVTSGRVTYEQYF. The CDR3, as DNA: TGTGCCAGCAGCGCCGTAACTAGCGGGCGAGTCACCTACGAGCAGTACTTC.